These 6 T cell receptor beta chains came from one sample sequenced in a study of control samples from healthy donors and cancer patients. Libraries were prepared by immunoSEQ multiplex PCR; TCRdb keeps only in-frame clonotypes and omits some of them. The profile covers 120,000 or so clones, with approximately 89% appearing a single time and about 3% taken by the ten largest. Sequencing was carried out using blood. These TCRs come from a man in his 60s in good health.

Only a few counts were recorded for this clone. The rearrangement uses TRBV6-2 or TRBV6-3 and TRBJ1-5; D might be TRBD1 (6 bases). The germline V gene encodes CDR1 MNHEY and CDR2 SVGEGT. V lost 5 bases to trimming and J lost 9 bases, with 17 bases between them. The CDR3 consists of 14 residues. The CDR3 DNA reads TGTGCCAGCAGTCTAGGGGGACCGGTGATGCCCCAGCATTTT. As protein: CASSLGGPVMPQHF.

The chain links TRBV19 to TRBJ1-5; 12 nucleotides match TRBD1. The germline V gene has CDR1 LNHDA and CDR2 SQIVND (reference sequence). The CDR3 consists of 18 residues. V lost 7 bases and J lost 5; bases outside the gene matches: 15. The CDR3 nucleotides are TGTGCCAGTACCTCCTTTGTGGGGACAGGGGGCGCGGATCAGCCCCAGCATTTT. This sequence encodes CASTSFVGTGGADQPQHF.

The DNA of the CDR3 is TGTGCCAGCAGCTTAACACAGGGATACAATGAGCAGTTCTTC. As protein: CASSLTQGYNEQFF. The chain has TRBV7-9 and TRBJ2-1; possibly TRBD1 for D (6 bases). CDR1 is SEHNR and CDR2 is FQNEAQ in the germline V gene (reference sequence). The CDR3 loop spans 14 amino acids. V lost 2 bases and J 4 bases, leaving 9 bases between the germline ends.

The chain employs TRBV3-1 (or the pseudogene TRBV3-2) and TRBJ2-3; TRBD2 aligns across 7 bases. The CDR3 is 14 residues long. Looked up from germline, CDR1 is LGHDT and CDR2 is YNNKEL (reference sequence). J gave up 1 base and V 7 bases, and 5 bases lay outside the gene matches. For the CDR3, the DNA is TGTGCCAGCACAAGCCGGGGGGGCACAGATACGCAGTATTTT. Encoded protein: CASTSRGGTDTQYF.

The rearrangement joins TRBV19 to TRBJ1-2; D is undetermined. The germline CDR1 and CDR2 sequences are LNHDA and SQIVND (reference sequence). With 0 bases removed from V and 8 bases from J, the gap between germline ends came to 16 bases. There are 15 residues in the CDR3. In nucleotides, the CDR3 is TGTGCCAGTAGTATAGACAGCCTCGCAATGTCGGGCTACACCTTC. Translated, it gives CASSIDSLAMSGYTF.

The gene calls are TRBV24-1 and TRBJ2-1; 7 positions agree with TRBD2. The CDR3 sequence is 17 residues long. Germline V gene lookup returns CDR1 KGHDR and CDR2 SFDVKD. With V trimmed by 2 bases and J by 4 bases, 10 bases remained unmatched. Written as DNA, the CDR3 is TGTGCCACCAGTGATTCTCCGGGAGGCCCGAAATACAATGAGCAGTTCTTC. Translation gives CATSDSPGGPKYNEQFF.